What follows are 29 T cell receptor beta chains derived from one specimen sequenced in a study of cytomegalovirus exposure and HLA in healthy donors (dated by TCRdb to about 2017). The receptor library was made with the immunoSEQ multiplex PCR assay. For the multiplex PCR, a mixture combining 60 forward primers for TCR Vbeta segments and 13 reverse primers for TCR Jbeta segments was used. The source is immuneACCESS, and TCRdb retained only in-frame sequences with V and J called. Part of the clones is not carried over; for the studies checked, unresolved V genes explain less than half of this, and the remainder is unexplained. In all, the sample holds 90,000 to 100,000 clones, and approximately 70% of those were seen once. The biggest ten clones account for 2% to 2.5% of the sample. Sequenced input: PBMCs. The receptors here all came from a man in his fifties or sixties in good health and CMV-seronegative.

This clone was observed a few times. The rearrangement links TRBV10-3 to TRBJ1-2; 8 nucleotides match TRBD1. Germline V gives CDR1 ENHRY, CDR2 SYGVKD. This CDR3 comprises 13 residues. The trim removed 5 bases at V and 5 bases at J, leaving 4 bases unmatched. The CDR3 here is CAISSRTGYGYTF. Here the CDR3 DNA reads TGTGCCATCAGTTCCCGGACAGGGTATGGCTACACCTTC.

CDR3 coding DNA: TGTGCCAGCAGTTTCTGGGACAGGGGATATCCGGGAGGCTACACCTTC. Its protein is CASSFWDRGYPGGYTF. The chain uses TRBV27 and TRBJ1-2, with 10 bases aligning to TRBD1. V lost 3 bases and J lost 8; bases outside the gene matches: 12. Per the germline V gene, CDR1 is MNHEY and CDR2 is SMNVEV (reference sequence). The CDR3 is 16 residues long.

This clone was seen a single time. The chain links TRBV7-3 to TRBJ1-1, with D possibly TRBD1 on 5 matching bases. In germline, CDR1 is SGHTA, CDR2 FQGTGA. The CDR3 loop spans 14 amino acids. Trimming took off 5 bases at V and 4 bases at J, with 14 bases between the two ends. CDR3 region: CASSPQGSGTEAFF. DNA of the CDR3: TGTGCCAGCAGCCCTCAGGGTTCTGGCACTGAAGCTTTCTTT.

The chain's CDR3 is CASSQDPGGDTQYF. CDR3 bases: TGCGCCAGCAGCCAAGATCCGGGAGGAGATACGCAGTATTTT. The chain combines TRBV4-1 with TRBJ2-3; 7 nucleotides align to TRBD2. Trimming cost V 0 bases and J 5 bases; bases outside gene matches: 2. Germline V CDR1 and CDR2: MGHRA, YSYEKL. The CDR3 is 14 amino acids.

The chain links TRBV28 to TRBJ1-5; tentatively, D is TRBD1 (6 bases). The CDR3 loop spans 14 amino acids. The ends were cut back, 4 bases at V and 2 bases at J, with 9 bases in the middle. CDR1 is MDHEN and CDR2 is SYDVKM in the germline V gene. The CDR3 protein is CASSSGVGNQPQHF. CDR3 coding DNA: TGTGCCAGCAGTTCAGGGGTAGGCAATCAGCCCCAGCATTTT.

CDR3 DNA: TGTGCCAGTAGTGGGGCAGGGTCCATCTCACGCTATAGCAATCAGCCCCAGCATTTT. This sequence encodes CASSGAGSISRYSNQPQHF. V gene TRBV19 combines with J gene TRBJ1-5, with D perhaps TRBD1 (5 bases). The germline V gene has CDR1 LNHDA and CDR2 SQIVND (reference sequence). V was shortened by 5 bases and J by 0 bases, with 23 bases between the two germline ends. The CDR3 length is 19 residues. Drawing the rest from reference TRBV19 and TRBJ1-5, the complete variable domain is DGGITQSPKYLFRKEGQNVTLSCEQNLNHDAMYWYRQDPGQGLRLIYYSQIVNDFQKGDIAEGYSVSREKKESFPLTVTSAQKNPTAFYLCASSGAGSISRYSNQPQHFGDGTRLSIL.

V is TRBV28 and J is TRBJ1-2; TRBD1 matches 7 bases. Unmatched junction bases numbered 11, after V lost 9 bases and J lost 4 bases. Germline CDR1 and CDR2: MDHEN and SYDVKM. This CDR3 has 14 amino acids. The CDR3 loop reads CASCGPGQLYGYTF. CDR3 nucleotides: TGTGCCAGTTGTGGTCCGGGACAGCTCTATGGCTACACCTTC.

The J gene is TRBJ2-3, the V gene TRBV5-1, with D unclear. CDR1 SGHRS and CDR2 YFSETQ come from the germline V gene. V lost 0 bases, J lost 0 bases, and 11 bases lay in between. This CDR3 is built from 16 residues. The CDR3 region has the DNA TGCGCCAGCAGCTTGGTTCCGGGTCCTAGCACAGATACGCAGTATTTT. Residues: CASSLVPGPSTDTQYF.

The chain combines TRBV18 with TRBJ2-7; 13 bases map to TRBD2. J lost 2 bases, V lost 5 bases, and 9 bases had no gene match. The CDR3 consists of 17 residues. Germline V CDR1 and CDR2: KGHSH, LQKENI. In DNA form, the CDR3 reads TGTGCCAGCTCAGCGACTAGCGGGAGGCCCCCCACCTACGAGCAGTACTTC. This gives the protein CASSATSGRPPTYEQYF.

Here the CDR3 reads CASSLERQAVTHTIYF. The CDR3 DNA is TGTGCCAGCAGTTTAGAGAGACAGGCGGTTACCCACACCATATATTTT. The V and J genes are TRBV28 and TRBJ1-3; maybe TRBD1 (6 bases). Germline assignment: CDR1 MDHEN and CDR2 SYDVKM. The CDR3 has 16 amino acids. The ends were cut back, 2 bases at V and 8 bases at J, with 19 bases in the middle.

J is TRBJ1-2 and V is TRBV6-5; D not certain. The CDR3 sequence is 11 residues long. V was shortened by 10 bases and J by 2 bases, with 8 bases between the two germline ends. Germline CDR1 reads MNHEY; CDR2 reads SVGAGI. The CDR3 DNA reads as TGTGCCACCCAGAAGAACTATGGCTACACCTTC. Residues: CATQKNYGYTF.

Remarks on this clone: At one end, the junction sequence differs from germline, possibly due to a read error. The rearrangement links TRBV6-6 to TRBJ1-5; a possible D gene is TRBD1 (6 bases). The CDR3 loop spans 11 amino acids. Germline CDR1 is MNHNY and CDR2 is SVGAGI (reference sequence). CDR3 region: CASSYSVGHSF. CDR3 sequence (DNA): TGTGCCAGCAGTTACTCGGTGGGACACAGTTTT.

This chain joins TRBV5-1 and TRBJ2-2; D possibly corresponds to TRBD1 (6 bases). The V end lost 0 bases, the J end lost 7 bases, and 13 bases lay between the germline ends. Per the germline V gene, CDR1 is SGHRS and CDR2 is YFSETQ. The CDR3 contains 15 residues. CDR3 in amino acids: CASSLVQGPNGELFF. In nucleotides, the CDR3 is TGCGCCAGCAGCTTGGTCCAGGGGCCGAACGGGGAGCTGTTTTTT.

The chain uses TRBV7-6 and TRBJ1-1, with unresolved D. V was clipped by 3 bases and J by 1 base, with 3 bases between them. The CDR3 consists of 12 residues. Germline CDR1 is SGHVS and CDR2 is FNYEAQ. CDR3 region: CASSFGNTEAFF. The CDR3 region has the DNA TGTGCCAGCAGCTTCGGGAACACTGAAGCTTTCTTT.

The CDR3 spells CASSLGGGATNEQFF. Written as DNA, the CDR3 is TGTGCCAGCAGCTTGGGGGGGGGCGCGACCAATGAGCAGTTCTTC. The gene calls are TRBV5-6 and TRBJ2-1; tentative D call: TRBD2 (7 bases). CDR3 length: 15 amino acids. The ends were cut back, 0 bases at V and 6 bases at J, with 13 bases in the middle. Per germline, CDR1 SGHDT and CDR2 YYEEEE.

The chain links TRBV5-1 to TRBJ2-7, with TRBD2 matching over 7 bases. The CDR3 totals 14 residues. In germline, CDR1 is SGHRS, CDR2 YFSETQ. J was trimmed by 2 bases and V by 5 bases; bases with no gene match: 7. CDR3: CASRGGDGTYEQYF. Written as DNA, the CDR3 is TGCGCCAGCAGGGGGGGGGACGGAACCTACGAGCAGTACTTC.

This clone was seen only a few times. The rearrangement links TRBV30 to TRBJ1-3, with 8 nucleotides matching TRBD1. Germline assignment: CDR1 GTSNPN and CDR2 SVGIG (reference sequence). The length of the CDR3 is 14 residues. J was trimmed by 4 bases and V by 5 bases; bases with no gene match: 7. The CDR3 is CAWGRGQRGNTIYF. The CDR3 DNA follows: TGTGCCTGGGGCAGGGGGCAGAGGGGAAACACCATATATTTT.

This rearrangement joins TRBV29-1 to TRBJ2-7, with D possibly TRBD2 on 6 matching bases. Germline V gene lookup returns CDR1 SQVTM and CDR2 ANQGSEA. The V and J ends lost 6 bases and 2 bases respectively, with 14 bases between them. The CDR3 covers 13 residues. Written as DNA, the CDR3 is TGCAGCGTCGGACCCGGAGGGCCCTACGAGCAGTACTTC. It specifies CSVGPGGPYEQYF.

The rearrangement uses TRBV14 and TRBJ2-5; 8 positions match TRBD2. J gave up 2 bases and V 1 base, and 6 bases lay outside the gene matches. This CDR3 region has 16 residues. Germline V gene data show CDR1 as SGHDN and CDR2 as FVKESK. The CDR3 region is CASSQGVLAAQETQYF. The DNA for the CDR3 is TGTGCCAGCAGCCAAGGTGTACTAGCGGCACAAGAGACCCAGTACTTC. Using reference TRBV14 and TRBJ2-5 for the parts outside the CDR3, the full variable domain is EAGVTQFPSHSVIEKGQTVTLRCDPISGHDNLYWYRRVMGKEIKFLLHFVKESKQDESGMPNNRFLAERTGGTYSTLKVQPAELEDSGVYFCASSQGVLAAQETQYFGPGTRLLVL.

This clone came up once. This rearrangement joins TRBV9 to TRBJ2-5, with 11 bases that match TRBD2. Germline V CDR1 and CDR2: SGDLS, YYNGEE. Trimming cost V 3 bases and J 1 base; bases outside gene matches: 8. The CDR3 contains 17 residues. CDR3 DNA: TGTGCCAGCAGCGATTTCGGGACTAGCGGCCTCCAAGAGACCCAGTACTTC. This encodes CASSDFGTSGLQETQYF.

The rearrangement uses TRBV29-1 and TRBJ1-1, with D uncertain. The V gene's germline CDR1 is SQVTM and CDR2 ANQGSEA. This CDR3 comprises 12 residues. The germline V and J ends were trimmed by 5 bases and 0 bases, with 7 bases remaining between them. The CDR3 loop is CSVNRMNTEAFF. CDR3 coding DNA: TGCAGCGTTAACAGAATGAACACTGAAGCTTTCTTT.

The J gene is TRBJ1-5, the V gene TRBV28; possible D gene TRBD1, 6 bases. Germline values: CDR1 MDHEN, CDR2 SYDVKM. The V gene lost 10 bases and the J gene lost 0 bases, with 10 bases spanning the gap. CDR3 size: 13 residues. The CDR3 region is CAIKDSSNQPQHF. The CDR3 DNA reads as TGTGCCATAAAGGACAGTAGCAATCAGCCCCAGCATTTT.

This clone came up a few times. V usage is TRBV7-2 and J usage is TRBJ1-2; D call uncertain. With 5 bases removed from V and 2 bases from J, the gap between germline ends came to 3 bases. The CDR3 covers 11 residues. CDR1 is SGHTA, CDR2 FQGNSA, per germline. Here the CDR3 reads CASSQNYGYTF. In DNA, the CDR3 is TGTGCCAGCAGCCAAAACTATGGCTACACCTTC.

This chain links TRBV6-5 with TRBJ1-3; 7 positions match TRBD1. The germline V gene encodes CDR1 MNHEY and CDR2 SVGAGI. V gave up 0 bases and J gave up 2 bases; unmatched junction bases: 4. The CDR3 sequence is 16 residues long. The CDR3 bases are TGTGCCAGCAGTTACTCCCCGACAGGGACTGGAAACACCATATATTTT. Translation gives CASSYSPTGTGNTIYF.

CDR3 DNA: TGTGCCAGCAGTTACCAAAAGCCGGATACGCAGTATTTT. Translating gives CASSYQKPDTQYF. The chain is built from TRBV6-5 and TRBJ2-3; D is unclear. CDR3 length: 13 amino acids. V was trimmed by 2 bases and J by 6 bases, leaving 9 bases between them. Looked up from germline, CDR1 is MNHEY and CDR2 is SVGAGI.

The V call is TRBV15, the J call TRBJ2-1; D perhaps matches TRBD1 (6 bases). CDR3 size: 15 residues. The V and J ends lost 1 base and 6 bases respectively, with 13 bases between them. The V gene's germline CDR1 is LNHNV and CDR2 YYDKDF (reference sequence). CDR3 protein: CATSRVGEQGNEQFF. CDR3 DNA: TGTGCCACCAGCAGAGTCGGGGAACAGGGCAATGAGCAGTTCTTC.

V gene TRBV19 combines with J gene TRBJ1-4; maybe TRBD1 (6 bases). CDR3 length equals 15 residues. Trimming took off 4 bases at V and 8 bases at J, with 17 bases between the two ends. Germline lookup yields CDR1 LNHDA and CDR2 SQIVND (reference sequence). Written as DNA, the CDR3 is TGTGCCAGTAGTAGACGACAGGCCCAGGACGAAAAACTGTTTTTT. It is translated as CASSRRQAQDEKLFF.

The V call is TRBV28, the J call TRBJ1-3, with D perhaps matching TRBD1 (6 bases). Germline CDR1 MDHEN, CDR2 SYDVKM. This CDR3 has 14 amino acids. Trimming stripped 5 bases from V and 4 bases from J, with 12 bases between. CDR3 nucleotide sequence: TGTGCCAGCAGTCCAACAGGGTTGGGAAACACCATATATTTT. This encodes CASSPTGLGNTIYF. Full variable domain (remainder filled in from reference TRBV28 and TRBJ1-3): DVKVTQSSRYLVKRTGEKVFLECVQDMDHENMFWYRQDPGLGLRLIYFSYDVKMKEKGDIPEGYSVSREKKERFSLILESASTNQTSMYLCASSPTGLGNTIYFGEGSWLTVV.

The genes are TRBV28 and TRBJ1-4, with a tentative D call TRBD1 (6 bases). Per the germline V gene, CDR1 is MDHEN and CDR2 is SYDVKM. The CDR3 consists of 14 residues. Trimming took 7 bases from V and 10 from J, leaving 19 bases between them. Here the CDR3 DNA reads TGTGCCAGCACCCCCATGCAGGGGTTCGCAAAACTGTTTTTT. Encoded protein: CASTPMQGFAKLFF.